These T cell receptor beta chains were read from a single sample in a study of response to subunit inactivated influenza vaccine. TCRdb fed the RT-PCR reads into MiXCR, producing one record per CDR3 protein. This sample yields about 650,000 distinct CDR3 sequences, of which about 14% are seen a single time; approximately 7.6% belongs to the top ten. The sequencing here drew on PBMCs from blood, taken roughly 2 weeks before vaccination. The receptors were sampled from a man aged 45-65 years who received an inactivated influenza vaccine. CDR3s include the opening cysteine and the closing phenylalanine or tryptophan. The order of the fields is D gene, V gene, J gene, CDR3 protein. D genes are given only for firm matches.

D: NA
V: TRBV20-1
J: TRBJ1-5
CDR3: CSARDSGLGNQPQHF

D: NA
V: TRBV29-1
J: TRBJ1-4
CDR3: CSVEASQGEKLFF

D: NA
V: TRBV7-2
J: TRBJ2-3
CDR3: CASSDRKRADTQYF

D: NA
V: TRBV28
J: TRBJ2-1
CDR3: CASTTPAFGRGSYNEQFF

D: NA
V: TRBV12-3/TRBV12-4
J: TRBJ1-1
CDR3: CASSLAWDRVTEAFF

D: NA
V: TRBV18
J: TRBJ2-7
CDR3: CASSPSSPLLLPIEQYF

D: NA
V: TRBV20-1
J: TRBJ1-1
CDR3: CSASGWQGEEAFF

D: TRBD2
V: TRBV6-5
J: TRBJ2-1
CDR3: CASSYWRGARYNEQFF

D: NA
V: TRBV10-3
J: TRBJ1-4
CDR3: CATRPGINEKLFF

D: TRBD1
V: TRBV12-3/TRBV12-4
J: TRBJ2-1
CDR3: CASSLIVTGLEQFF

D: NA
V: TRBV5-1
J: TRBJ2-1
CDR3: CASREGGTSYNEQFF

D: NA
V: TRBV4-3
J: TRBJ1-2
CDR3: CASSQDRALGGYTF

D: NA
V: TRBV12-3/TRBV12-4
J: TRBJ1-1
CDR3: CASSFAGRRDTEAFF

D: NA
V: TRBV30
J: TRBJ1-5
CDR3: CAWSISRSNQPQHF

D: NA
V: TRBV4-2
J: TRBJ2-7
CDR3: CASSQAPQGGDPQYF

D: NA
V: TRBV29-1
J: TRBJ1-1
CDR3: CSVGWNNEAFF

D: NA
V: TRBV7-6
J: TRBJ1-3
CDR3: CASSLEVPGTPSGNTIYF

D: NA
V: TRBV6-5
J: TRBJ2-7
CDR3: CASSYSGTGPGEQYF

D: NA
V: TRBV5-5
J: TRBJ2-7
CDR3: CASSLSVTVEQYF

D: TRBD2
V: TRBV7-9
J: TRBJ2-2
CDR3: CASSFRLAGENGELFF

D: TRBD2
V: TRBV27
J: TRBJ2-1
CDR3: CASSRRAGGLDNEQFF

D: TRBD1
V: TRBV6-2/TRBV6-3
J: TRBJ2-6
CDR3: CASSYEAGGLSGANVLTF

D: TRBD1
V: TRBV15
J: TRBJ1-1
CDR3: CATSRFWTGAVTEAFF

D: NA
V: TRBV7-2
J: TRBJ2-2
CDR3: CASSLNGITGELFF

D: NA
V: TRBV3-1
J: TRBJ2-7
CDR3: CASSRKWGNGTYEQYF

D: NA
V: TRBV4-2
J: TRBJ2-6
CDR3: CASSQVTSGANVLTF

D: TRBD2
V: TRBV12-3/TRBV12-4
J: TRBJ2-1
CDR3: CASSLQMTSGFYNEQFF

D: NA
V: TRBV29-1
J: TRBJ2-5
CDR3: CSVGQGEETQYF

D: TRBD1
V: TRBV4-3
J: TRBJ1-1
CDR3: CASSQGGTGGGLNTEAFF

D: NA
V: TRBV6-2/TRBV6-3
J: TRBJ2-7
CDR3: CAGSYPGQMTSYEQYF

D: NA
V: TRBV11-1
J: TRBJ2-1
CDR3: CASSLGIGLGPGGTYNEQFF

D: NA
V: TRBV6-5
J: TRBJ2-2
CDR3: CASSSPANTGELFF

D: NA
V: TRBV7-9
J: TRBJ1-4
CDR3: CASSRTSTNEKLFF

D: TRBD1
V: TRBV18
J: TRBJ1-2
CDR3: CASSPRVVSDRGHYGYTF

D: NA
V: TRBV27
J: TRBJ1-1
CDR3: CASSPGTKVTEAFF

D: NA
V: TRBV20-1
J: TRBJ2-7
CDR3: CSAKPTSRAYEQYF

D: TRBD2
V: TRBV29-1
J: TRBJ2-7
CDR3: CSVVLAGIYEQYF

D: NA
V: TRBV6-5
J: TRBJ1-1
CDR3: CASSSNPGKVNTEAFF

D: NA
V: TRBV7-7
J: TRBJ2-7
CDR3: CATSMGWDEQYF

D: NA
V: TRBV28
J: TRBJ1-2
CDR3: CASSTGLYGYTF

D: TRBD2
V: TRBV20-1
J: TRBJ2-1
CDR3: CSATIAGGPAVEQFF

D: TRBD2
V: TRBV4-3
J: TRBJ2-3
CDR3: CASSQDLLAGITDTQYF

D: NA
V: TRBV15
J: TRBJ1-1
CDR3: CATSKLNTEAFF

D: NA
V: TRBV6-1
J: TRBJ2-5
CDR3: CASSGDYQETQYF

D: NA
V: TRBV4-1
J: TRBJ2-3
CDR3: CASSQDGAGATDTQYF

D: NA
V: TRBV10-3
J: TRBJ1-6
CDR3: CAISESKGSYNSPLHF

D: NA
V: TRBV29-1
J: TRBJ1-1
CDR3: CSVEDLSGKDGEAFF

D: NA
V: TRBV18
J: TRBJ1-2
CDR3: CASSPKQASYGYTF

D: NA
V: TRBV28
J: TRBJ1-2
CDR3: CASNSAGNYGYTF

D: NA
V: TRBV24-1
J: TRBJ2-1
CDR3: CATSDPGGNEQFF

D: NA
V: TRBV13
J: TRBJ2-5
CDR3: CASSLDGGNLETQYF

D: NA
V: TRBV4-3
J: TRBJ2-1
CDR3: CASSPLHRGGNEQFF

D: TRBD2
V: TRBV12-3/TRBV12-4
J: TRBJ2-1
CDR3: CASSSGLAGIGQFF

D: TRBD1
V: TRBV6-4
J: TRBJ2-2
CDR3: CASSANLPGQGPGELFF

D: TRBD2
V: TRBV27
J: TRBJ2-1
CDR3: CASSLQSGGFHEQFF

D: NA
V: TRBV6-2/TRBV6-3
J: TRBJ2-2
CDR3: CASGRWAGELFF

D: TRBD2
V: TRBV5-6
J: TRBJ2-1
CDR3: CASNELAGSSYNEQFF

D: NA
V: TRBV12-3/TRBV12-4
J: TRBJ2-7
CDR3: CASSSRRAFTWQYF

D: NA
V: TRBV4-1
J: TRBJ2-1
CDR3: CASSQASAPGEQFF

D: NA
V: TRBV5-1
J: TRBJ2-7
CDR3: CASSPGTPNLYEQYF